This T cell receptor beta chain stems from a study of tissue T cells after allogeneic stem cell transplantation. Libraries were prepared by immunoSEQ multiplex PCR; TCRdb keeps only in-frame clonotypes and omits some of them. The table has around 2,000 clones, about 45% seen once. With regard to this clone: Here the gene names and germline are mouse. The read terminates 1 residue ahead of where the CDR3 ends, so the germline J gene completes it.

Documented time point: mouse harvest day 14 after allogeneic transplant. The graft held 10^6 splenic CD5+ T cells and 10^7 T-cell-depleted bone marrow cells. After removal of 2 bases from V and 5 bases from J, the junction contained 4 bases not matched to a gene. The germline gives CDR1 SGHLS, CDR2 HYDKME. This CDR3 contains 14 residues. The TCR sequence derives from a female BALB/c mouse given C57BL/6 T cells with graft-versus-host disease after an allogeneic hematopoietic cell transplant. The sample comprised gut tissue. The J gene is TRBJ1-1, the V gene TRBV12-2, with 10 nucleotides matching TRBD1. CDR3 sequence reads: CASSPEGQGTEVFF. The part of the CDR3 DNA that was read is TGTGCCAGCTCTCCCGAGGGACAGGGGACAGAAGTCTTC.